This T cell receptor beta chain stems from a study of Graves' ophthalmopathy and Graves' hyperthyroidism. Study-wide context: Peripheral blood was gathered at the point of initial diagnosis, before any treatment started.

In this cohort, patients with other autoimmune diseases, uncontrolled infections, pregnancy or lactation were excluded. Transcripts of RNA were the source for amplifying TCR beta CDR3 regions. An opening RT-PCR round employed HTBI primers and preceded a second-round multiplex PCR. MiXCR, run by TCRdb on the multiplex PCR reads, gives a single entry per CDR3 protein. The table has fewer than 600,000 distinct CDR3 sequences, around 15% seen once. This CDR3 has 13 residues. The ends were cut back, 7 bases at V and 0 bases at J, with 10 bases in the middle. As regards this clonotype: The antigen is unknown. A much bigger clone sits one base away, suggesting this may be a read error. In this CDR3 the conserved last residue, phenylalanine or tryptophan, is missing, so a read error is likely.

Study-level findings and limits: Built on 13 signatures, a model told ophthalmopathy apart from stable hyperthyroidism with approximately 85% sensitivity and roughly 80% specificity.

The source material was blood. The clonotype comes from a woman younger than 45 with Graves' ophthalmopathy. This rearrangement joins TRBV12-3 or TRBV12-4 to TRBJ2-7, with D possibly being TRBD1 or TRBD2 (5 bases each). This CDR3 is CASTGQFSYEQYY. The DNA of the CDR3 is TGTGCCAGCACGGGGCAGTTCTCCTACGAGCAGTACTAC.